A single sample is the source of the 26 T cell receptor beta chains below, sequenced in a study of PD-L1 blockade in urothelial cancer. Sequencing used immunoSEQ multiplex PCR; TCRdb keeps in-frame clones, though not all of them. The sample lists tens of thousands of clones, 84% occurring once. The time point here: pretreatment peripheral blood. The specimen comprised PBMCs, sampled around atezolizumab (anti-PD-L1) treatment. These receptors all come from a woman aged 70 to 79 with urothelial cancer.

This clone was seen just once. CDR3 in amino acids: CASSSGVNYEQYF. DNA for the CDR3: TGTGCCAGCAGTAGCGGGGTTAATTACGAGCAGTACTTC. This rearrangement joins TRBV27 to TRBJ2-7, with 7 nucleotides matching TRBD2. V trimming: 5 bases; J trimming: 4 bases; junction bases outside the gene matches: 5. The germline V gene has CDR1 MNHEY and CDR2 SMNVEV (reference sequence). The CDR3 runs 13 residues.

CDR3 nucleotides: TGCGCCAGCAGCCAAGAGGCTAGCGGGGTTCTGGGTGTCAATACGCAGTATTTT. Translation: CASSQEASGVLGVNTQYF. V and J are TRBV4-3 and TRBJ2-3; 9 nucleotides align to TRBD2. V trimming: 0 bases; J trimming: 7 bases; junction bases outside the gene matches: 14. The CDR3 runs 18 residues. CDR1 is LGHNA, CDR2 YSLEER, per germline.

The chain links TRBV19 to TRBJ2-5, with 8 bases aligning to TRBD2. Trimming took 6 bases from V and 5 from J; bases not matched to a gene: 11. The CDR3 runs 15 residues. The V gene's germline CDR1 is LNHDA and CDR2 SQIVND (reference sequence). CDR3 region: CASRDSGKADETQYF. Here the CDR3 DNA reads TGTGCCAGTAGGGATAGCGGGAAAGCTGATGAGACCCAGTACTTC.

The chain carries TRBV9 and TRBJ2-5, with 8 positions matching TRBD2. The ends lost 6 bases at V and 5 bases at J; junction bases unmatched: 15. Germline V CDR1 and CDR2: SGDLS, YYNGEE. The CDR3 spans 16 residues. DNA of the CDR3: TGTGCCAGCACAGCCCATGGGAGCGGGAGTTCGGAGACCCAGTACTTC. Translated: CASTAHGSGSSETQYF.

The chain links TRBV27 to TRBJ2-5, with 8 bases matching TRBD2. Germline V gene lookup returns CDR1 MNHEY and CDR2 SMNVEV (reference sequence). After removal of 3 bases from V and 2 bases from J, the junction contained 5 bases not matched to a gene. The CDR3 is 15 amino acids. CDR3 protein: CASSFSGGRQETQYF. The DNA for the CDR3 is TGTGCCAGCAGTTTTTCGGGGGGGCGTCAAGAGACCCAGTACTTC.

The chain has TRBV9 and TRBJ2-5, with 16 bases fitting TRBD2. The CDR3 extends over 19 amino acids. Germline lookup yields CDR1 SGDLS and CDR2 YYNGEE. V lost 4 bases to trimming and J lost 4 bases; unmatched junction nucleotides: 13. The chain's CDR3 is CASSISGTSGRALGETQYF. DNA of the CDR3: TGTGCCAGCAGCATCTCCGGGACTAGCGGGAGGGCCCTCGGAGAGACCCAGTACTTC. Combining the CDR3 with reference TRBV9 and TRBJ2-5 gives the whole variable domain DSGVTQTPKHLITATGQRVTLRCSPRSGDLSVYWYQQSLDQGLQFLIQYYNGEERAKGNILERFSAQQFPDLHSELNLSSLELGDSALYFCASSISGTSGRALGETQYFGPGTRLLVL.

The CDR3 DNA follows: TGTGCCAGCAGTGACTCGCGAAGGACAGGGTGGTGGGGCAATCAGCCCCAGCATTTT. It specifies CASSDSRRTGWWGNQPQHF. The rearrangement joins TRBV6-4 to TRBJ1-5; TRBD1 aligns across 8 bases. This CDR3 has 19 residues. V lost 0 bases to trimming and J lost 2 bases; unmatched junction nucleotides: 12. The germline CDR1 and CDR2 sequences are MRHNA and SNTAGT.

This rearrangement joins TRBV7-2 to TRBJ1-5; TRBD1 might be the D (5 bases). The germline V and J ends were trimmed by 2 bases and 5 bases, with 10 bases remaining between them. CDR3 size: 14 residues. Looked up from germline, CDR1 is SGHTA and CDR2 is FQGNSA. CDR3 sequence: CASSLRGWDQPQHF. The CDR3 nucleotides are TGTGCCAGCAGCTTACGGGGGTGGGATCAGCCCCAGCATTTT. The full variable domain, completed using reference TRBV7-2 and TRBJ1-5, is GAGVSQSPSNKVTEKGKDVELRCDPISGHTALYWYRQSLGQGLEFLIYFQGNSAPDKSGLPSDRFSAERTGGSVSTLTIQRTQQEDSAVYLCASSLRGWDQPQHFGDGTRLSIL.

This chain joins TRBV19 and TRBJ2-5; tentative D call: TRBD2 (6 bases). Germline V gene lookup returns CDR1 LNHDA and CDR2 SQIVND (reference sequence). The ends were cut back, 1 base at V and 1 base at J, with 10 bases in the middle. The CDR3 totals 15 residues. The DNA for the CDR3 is TGTGCCAGTAGTATAGTTGATAGCGGCCAAGAGACCCAGTACTTC. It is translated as CASSIVDSGQETQYF.

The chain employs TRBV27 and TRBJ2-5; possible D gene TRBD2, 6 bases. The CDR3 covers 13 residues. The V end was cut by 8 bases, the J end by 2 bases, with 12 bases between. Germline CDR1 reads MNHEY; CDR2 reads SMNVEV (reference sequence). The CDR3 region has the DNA TGTGCCAGCGGGGGGTCTCTTCAAGAGACCCAGTACTTC. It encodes CASGGSLQETQYF.

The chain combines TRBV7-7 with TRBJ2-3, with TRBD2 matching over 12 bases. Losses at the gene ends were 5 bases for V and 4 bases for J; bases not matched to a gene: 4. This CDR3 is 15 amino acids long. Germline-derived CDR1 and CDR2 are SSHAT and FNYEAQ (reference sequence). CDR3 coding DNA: TGTGCCAGCAGCCCTAGCGGGAGGGCCTCAGATACGCAGTATTTT. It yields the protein CASSPSGRASDTQYF.

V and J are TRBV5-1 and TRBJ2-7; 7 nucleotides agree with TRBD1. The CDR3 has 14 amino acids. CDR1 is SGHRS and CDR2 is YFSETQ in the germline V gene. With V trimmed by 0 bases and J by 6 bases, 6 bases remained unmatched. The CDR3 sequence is CASSLGQGPSEQYF. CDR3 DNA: TGCGCCAGCAGCTTGGGACAGGGTCCTTCCGAGCAGTACTTC. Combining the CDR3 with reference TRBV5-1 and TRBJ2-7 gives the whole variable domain KAGVTQTPRYLIKTRGQQVTLSCSPISGHRSVSWYQQTPGQGLQFLFEYFSETQRNKGNFPGRFSGRQFSNSRSEMNVSTLELGDSALYLCASSLGQGPSEQYFGPGTRLTVT.

The DNA for the CDR3 is TGTGCCAGCAGCGTAGATCCTAGCGGAGCGAACACCGGGGAGCTGTTTTTT. Translated, it gives CASSVDPSGANTGELFF. This sequence joins TRBV9 and TRBJ2-2; 7 bases agree with TRBD2. Germline assignment: CDR1 SGDLS and CDR2 YYNGEE. Trimming took 0 bases from V and 0 from J; bases not matched to a gene: 5. There are 17 residues in the CDR3.

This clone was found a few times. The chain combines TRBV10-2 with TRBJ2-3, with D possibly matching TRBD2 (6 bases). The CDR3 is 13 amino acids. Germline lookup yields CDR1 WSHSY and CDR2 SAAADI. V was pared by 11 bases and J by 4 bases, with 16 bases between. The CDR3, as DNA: TGCGCCTCCGGGGCAGGGAGGTCAGATACGCAGTATTTT. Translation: CASGAGRSDTQYF.

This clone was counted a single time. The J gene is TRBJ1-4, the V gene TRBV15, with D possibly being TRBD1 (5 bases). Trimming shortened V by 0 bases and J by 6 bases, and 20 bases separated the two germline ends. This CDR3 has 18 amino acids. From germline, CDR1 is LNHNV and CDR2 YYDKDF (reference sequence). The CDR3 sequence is CATSRELKVQGGYEKLFF. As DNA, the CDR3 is TGTGCCACCAGCAGAGAGTTAAAGGTGCAGGGAGGGTATGAAAAACTGTTTTTT. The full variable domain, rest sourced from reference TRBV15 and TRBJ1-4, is DAMVIQNPRYQVTQFGKPVTLSCSQTLNHNVMYWYQQKSSQAPKLLFHYYDKDFNNEADTPDNFQSRRPNTSFCFLDIRSPGLGDTAMYLCATSRELKVQGGYEKLFFGSGTQLSVL.

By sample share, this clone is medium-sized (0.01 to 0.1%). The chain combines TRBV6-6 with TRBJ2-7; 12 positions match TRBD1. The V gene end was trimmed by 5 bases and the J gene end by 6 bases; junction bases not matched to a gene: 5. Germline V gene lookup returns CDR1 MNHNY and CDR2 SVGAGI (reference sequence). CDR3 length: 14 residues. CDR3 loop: CASSGTGGQGEQYF. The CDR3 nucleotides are TGTGCCAGCAGTGGGACAGGGGGCCAAGGCGAGCAGTACTTC.

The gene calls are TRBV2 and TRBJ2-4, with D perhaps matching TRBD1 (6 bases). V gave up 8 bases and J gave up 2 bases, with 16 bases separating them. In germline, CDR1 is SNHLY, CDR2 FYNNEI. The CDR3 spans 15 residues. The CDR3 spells CASRDKLLTKNIQYF. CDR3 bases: TGTGCCAGCCGGGACAAATTACTGACCAAAAACATTCAGTACTTC. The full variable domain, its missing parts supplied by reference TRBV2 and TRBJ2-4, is EPEVTQTPSHQVTQMGQEVILRCVPISNHLYFYWYRQILGQKVEFLVSFYNNEISEKSEIFDDQFSVERPDGSNFTLKIRSTKLEDSAMYFCASRDKLLTKNIQYFGAGTRLSVL.

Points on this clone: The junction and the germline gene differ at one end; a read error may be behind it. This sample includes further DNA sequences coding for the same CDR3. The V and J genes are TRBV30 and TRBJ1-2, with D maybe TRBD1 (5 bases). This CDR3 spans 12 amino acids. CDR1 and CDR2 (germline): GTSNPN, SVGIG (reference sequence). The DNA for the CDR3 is TGTGCTTGGAGTATGGGAGGGGATGGCTACACCTTC. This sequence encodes CAWSMGGDGYTF.

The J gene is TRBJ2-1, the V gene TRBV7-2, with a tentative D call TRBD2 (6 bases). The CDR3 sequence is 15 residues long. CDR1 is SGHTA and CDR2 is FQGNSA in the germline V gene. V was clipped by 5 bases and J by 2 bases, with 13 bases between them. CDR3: CASSLGGVTYNEQFF. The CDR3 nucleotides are TGTGCCAGCAGCCTCGGCGGGGTAACCTACAATGAGCAGTTCTTC.

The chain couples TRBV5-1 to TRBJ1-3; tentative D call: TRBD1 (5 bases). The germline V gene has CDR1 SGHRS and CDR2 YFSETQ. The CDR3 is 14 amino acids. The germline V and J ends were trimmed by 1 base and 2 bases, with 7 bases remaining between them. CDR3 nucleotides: TGCGCCAGCAGCTTGCGGGGGACTGGAAACACCATATATTTT. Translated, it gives CASSLRGTGNTIYF.

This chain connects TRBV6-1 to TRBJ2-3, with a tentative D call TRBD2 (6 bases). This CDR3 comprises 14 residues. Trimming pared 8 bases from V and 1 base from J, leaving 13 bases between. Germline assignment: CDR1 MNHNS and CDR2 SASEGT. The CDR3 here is CASVVRGRTDTQYF. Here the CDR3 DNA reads TGTGCCAGCGTCGTGCGGGGCCGCACAGATACGCAGTATTTT.

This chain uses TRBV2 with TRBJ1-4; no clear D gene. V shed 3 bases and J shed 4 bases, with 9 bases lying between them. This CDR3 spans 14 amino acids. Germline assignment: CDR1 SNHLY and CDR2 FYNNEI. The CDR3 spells CASSDGRNNEKLFF. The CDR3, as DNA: TGTGCCAGCAGTGATGGCAGAAATAATGAAAAACTGTTTTTT. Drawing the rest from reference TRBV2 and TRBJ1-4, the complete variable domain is EPEVTQTPSHQVTQMGQEVILRCVPISNHLYFYWYRQILGQKVEFLVSFYNNEISEKSEIFDDQFSVERPDGSNFTLKIRSTKLEDSAMYFCASSDGRNNEKLFFGSGTQLSVL.

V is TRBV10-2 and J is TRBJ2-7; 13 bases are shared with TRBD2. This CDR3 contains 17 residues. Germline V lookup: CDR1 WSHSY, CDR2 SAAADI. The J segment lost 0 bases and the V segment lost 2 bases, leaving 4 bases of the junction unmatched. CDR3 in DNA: TGCGCCAGCAGTGAGCCCGGGACTAGCGGGAACTCCTACGAGCAGTACTTC. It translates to CASSEPGTSGNSYEQYF.

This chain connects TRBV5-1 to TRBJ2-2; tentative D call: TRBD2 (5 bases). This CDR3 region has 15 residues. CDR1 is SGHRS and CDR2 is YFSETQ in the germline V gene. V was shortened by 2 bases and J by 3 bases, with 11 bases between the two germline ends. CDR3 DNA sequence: TGCGCCAGCAGCTTACTAGACGGGGACACCGGGGAGCTGTTTTTT. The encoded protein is CASSLLDGDTGELFF. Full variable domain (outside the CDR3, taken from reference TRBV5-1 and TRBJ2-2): KAGVTQTPRYLIKTRGQQVTLSCSPISGHRSVSWYQQTPGQGLQFLFEYFSETQRNKGNFPGRFSGRQFSNSRSEMNVSTLELGDSALYLCASSLLDGDTGELFFGEGSRLTVL.

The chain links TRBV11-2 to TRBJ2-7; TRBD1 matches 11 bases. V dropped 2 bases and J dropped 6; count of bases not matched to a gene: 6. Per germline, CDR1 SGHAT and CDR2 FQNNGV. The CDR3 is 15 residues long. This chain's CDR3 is CASSLLGTGGGEQYF. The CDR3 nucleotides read TGTGCCAGCAGCTTACTAGGGACAGGGGGTGGCGAGCAGTACTTC. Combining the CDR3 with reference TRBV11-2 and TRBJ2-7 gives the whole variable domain EAGVAQSPRYKIIEKRQSVAFWCNPISGHATLYWYQQILGQGPKLLIQFQNNGVVDDSQLPKDRFSAERLKGVDSTLKIQPAKLEDSAVYLCASSLLGTGGGEQYFGPGTRLTVT.

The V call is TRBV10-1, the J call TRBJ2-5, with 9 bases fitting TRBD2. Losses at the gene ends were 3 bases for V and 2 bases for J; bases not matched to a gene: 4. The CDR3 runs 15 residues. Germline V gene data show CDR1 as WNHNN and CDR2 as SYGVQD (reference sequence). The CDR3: CASSDLAGRQETQYF. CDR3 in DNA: TGCGCCAGCAGTGACCTAGCGGGGCGTCAAGAGACCCAGTACTTC.